The clone carrying this T cell receptor (beta chain) came up a few times. Germline CDR1 and CDR2: MGHRA and YSYEKL. The V gene end was trimmed by 1 base and the J gene end by 3 bases; junction bases not matched to a gene: 6. The CDR3 runs to 15 residues. These data come from a study of molecular identifiers for immune sequencing clone quantification. Study information: In replicates, RNA from roughly 21,000 or 96,000 naive CD8 cells was split five ways, four sequenced.

TCRdb independently ran MiXCR on the PCR reads; one entry per CDR3 protein. The sample shows about 12,000 distinct CDR3 sequences, more than 15% of them seen only once. This TCR came from a human donor in good health. Some libraries in this study had Jurkat cell RNA spiked in. J is TRBJ2-7 and V is TRBV4-1; 7 bases are a match to TRBD2. The sample was naive CD8+ T cells from blood, with Jurkat cell RNA spiked in. The sample's subset: FACS-sorted CD8+CD4-CCR7+CD45RA+ naive T cells. CDR3 nucleotide sequence: TGCGCCAGCAGCCAAGGCGGGAGCAACCTCTACGAGCAGTACTTC. This translates into CASSQGGSNLYEQYF.